The entry below gives a single T cell receptor beta chain sequence along with its context. The antigen this receptor binds is unknown. Qualities for individual bases were not recorded, and no much larger clone is one base off. Genomic DNA served as template for TCR beta VDJ combination and CDR3 sequence profiling. TCR repertoire sequencing was run on an Illumina HiSeq 2000. As for the authors' bioinformatics: Repertoires were assessed using TRBV/TRBJ rearrangement plots, CDR3 size and DJ length profiles, and Simpson's diversity index. The most abundant DNA sequence in the deep sequencing data was taken as the immunodominant clone. CDR3 amino acid sequences were screened for sharing across subjects and compared with published repertoires and the VDJdb database. The public sequencing data were trimmed at Q25 with fastp and processed into clonotypes with MiXCR by TCRdb, which kept only in-frame beta chains. Under each unique CDR3 protein, matching rows form one entry showing the most common genes and DNA. The V and J calls come from TCRdb's annotation, not from the publication. This sample has 310,000 or so distinct CDR3 sequences in its table, and about 50% of those were observed once. Clones ranked in the top ten supply around 1.2% of the sample.

This sample is part of a study of CD8+CD57+ T cells in acquired aplastic anemia (dated by TCRdb to the late 2010s). For the study in its entirety: On average, sorted CD4+ and CD8+ cells yielded roughly 3.4 ug of extracted DNA, with a range of roughly 0.18 to 30 ug. A CD8+CD57+ expansion meant a frequency higher than the mean frequency seen in healthy subjects.

The junction shows trimming of 7 bases on V and 5 bases on J, and the gene matches do not reach 11 bases of it. Including the terminal cysteine and phenylalanine, the CDR3 comprises 14 residues. Here the CDR3 DNA is all that survives: 42 bases in frame from base 1. For CDR1 and CDR2, the germline V gene lists SQVTM and ANQGSEA. Expansion of CD8+CD57+ cells had been shown by flow cytometry in the patients chosen for sequencing. Every patient had a diagnosis of severe acquired aplastic anemia based on International Study of Aplastic Anemia and Agranulocytosis and Camitta criteria. No patient had received any therapy when blood was sampled. In the study, sorted CD4+ and CD8+ blood T cells from patients with severe aplastic anemia and from healthy subjects underwent deep sequencing of TCR repertoires. In the USA, patient enrollment took place under clinicaltrials.gov protocols 00001620, 01623167, 00001397, 00071045, 00081523 and 00961064. Ficoll-Paque density gradient centrifugation was used to isolate peripheral blood mononuclear cells. Before DNA extraction, CD4+ and CD8+ T cells were sorted by FACS or by magnetic beads.

Overall study outcomes, separate from this receptor: Although roughly 29 CD8+ CDR3 sequences were shared by patients and controls, these sequences appeared highly expressed in patients and within the immunodominant clones of patients. Patients and healthy controls showed no significant difference in CD8+ Simpson's diversity (P=0.060).

This sequence uses TRBV29-1 and TRBJ2-5, with TRBD1 identical over 9 junction bases. This receptor was obtained from a human donor with aplastic anemia. The material sequenced was sorted CD4+, CD8+, or CD8+CD57+ T cells (not recorded which) from PBMCs. The DNA reads TGCAGCGCTGGGACAGGGCTGATGGTGGAGACCCAGTACTTC. This codes for CSAGTGLMVETQYF.